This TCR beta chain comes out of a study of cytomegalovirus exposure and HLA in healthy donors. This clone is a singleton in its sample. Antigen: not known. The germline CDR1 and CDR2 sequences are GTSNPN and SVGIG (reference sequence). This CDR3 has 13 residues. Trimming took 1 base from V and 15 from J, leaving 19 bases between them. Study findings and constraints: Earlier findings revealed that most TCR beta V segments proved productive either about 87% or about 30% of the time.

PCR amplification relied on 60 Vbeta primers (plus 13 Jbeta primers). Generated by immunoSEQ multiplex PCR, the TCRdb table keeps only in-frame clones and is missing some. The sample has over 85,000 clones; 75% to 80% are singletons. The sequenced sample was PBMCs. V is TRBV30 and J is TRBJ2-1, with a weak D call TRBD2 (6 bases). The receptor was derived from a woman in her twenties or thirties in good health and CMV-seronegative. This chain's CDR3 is CAWSALDSQAGFF. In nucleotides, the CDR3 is TGTGCCTGGAGTGCCTTAGACAGCCAAGCGGGGTTCTTC.